Given below is one T cell receptor (beta chain) in context. Antigen unknown. This sample also contains other DNA sequences that code for the same CDR3. Only in-frame clones appear in the TCRdb table, and some are missing; sequencing was by immunoSEQ multiplex PCR. The sample consists of some 83,000 clones, about 89% of them appearing once. The data stem from a study of OX40 agonist ivuxolimab in advanced cancers. Study background: Ivuxolimab was delivered to patients intravenously every 2 weeks at doses spanning 0.01 to 10 mg/kg.

Study-wide findings and caveats: More expanded clones were seen, on average, in CD8+ T cells than in CD4+.

The sequences come from CD4+ or CD8+ T cells sorted from blood, collected in a trial of the OX40 agonist ivuxolimab. The receptor was derived from an adult with an advanced solid tumor such as melanoma, head and neck, liver or kidney cancer.

This CDR3 reads CASSPWTGLNTEAFF. The CDR3, as DNA: TGTGCCAGCAGCCCCTGGACGGGCTTAAACACTGAAGCTTTCTTT. The V call is TRBV9, the J call TRBJ1-1; no clear D. Per germline, CDR1 SGDLS and CDR2 YYNGEE. The CDR3 is made up of 15 amino acids. Trimming stripped 4 bases from V and 2 bases from J, with 15 bases between.